This is a list of T cell receptor beta chains from one sample in a study of blood T cell repertoires in COVID-19. The protocol was immunoSEQ multiplex PCR, while the TCRdb copy is restricted to in-frame clones and leaves out a portion. This table has some 220,000 clones, 70% to 90% appearing once. Sequenced input: peripheral blood. All receptors come from a man aged 45 to 65 who had recovered from COVID-19. CDR3s include the opening cysteine and the closing phenylalanine or tryptophan. A D gene is named only where the DNA matches it firmly. Clone size appears in some rows only: once, few, many, or a class for an expanded clone.

d_gene: .; j_gene: TRBJ1-1; abundance: .; v_gene: TRBV12-3/TRBV12-4; CDR3nt: TGTGCCAGCAGTTTATCTACCTACACTGAAGCTTTCTTT; CDR3aa: CASSLSTYTEAFF
d_gene: .; j_gene: TRBJ2-4; abundance: .; v_gene: TRBV19; CDR3nt: TGTGCCAGTAGTACTTCTGGGGCCGTAAACATTCAGTACTTC; CDR3aa: CASSTSGAVNIQYF
d_gene: .; j_gene: TRBJ1-5; abundance: .; v_gene: TRBV30; CDR3nt: TGTGCCTGGAGTGGCAGGGGTGGTCAGCCCCAGCATTTT; CDR3aa: CAWSGRGGQPQHF
d_gene: .; j_gene: TRBJ1-2; abundance: .; v_gene: TRBV7-9; CDR3nt: TGTGCCAGCAGCTTAACGACAGGTTATGGCTACACCTTC; CDR3aa: CASSLTTGYGYTF
d_gene: .; j_gene: TRBJ1-4; abundance: .; v_gene: TRBV7-9; CDR3nt: TGTGCCAGCAGCTTAGTTGGGGGCAGAAGTAATGAAAAACTGTTTTTT; CDR3aa: CASSLVGGRSNEKLFF
d_gene: .; j_gene: TRBJ1-4; abundance: .; v_gene: TRBV15; CDR3nt: TGTGCCACCAGCAGAGATATACGGGAAAAACTGTTTTTT; CDR3aa: CATSRDIREKLFF
d_gene: TRBD2; j_gene: TRBJ2-3; abundance: .; v_gene: TRBV6-1; CDR3nt: TGTGCCAGCAGTGAACGATTCCTAGCGGGTAGCACAGATACGCAGTATTTT; CDR3aa: CASSERFLAGSTDTQYF
d_gene: TRBD2; j_gene: TRBJ2-5; abundance: .; v_gene: TRBV5-1; CDR3nt: TGCGCCAGCAGCTTGCGGGCGGGAGGGTACCAAGAGACCCAGTACTTC; CDR3aa: CASSLRAGGYQETQYF
d_gene: TRBD1; j_gene: TRBJ2-7; abundance: .; v_gene: TRBV24-1; CDR3nt: TGTGCCACCAGTGAGGCCGGGACAGAGTCCTACGAGCAGTACTTC; CDR3aa: CATSEAGTESYEQYF
d_gene: .; j_gene: TRBJ2-7; abundance: .; v_gene: TRBV18; CDR3nt: TGTGCCAGCTCACGCAAGGTCGGACAGATCCACGAGCAGTACTTC; CDR3aa: CASSRKVGQIHEQYF
d_gene: .; j_gene: TRBJ1-6; abundance: once; v_gene: TRBV5-5; CDR3nt: TGTGCCAGCAGCTTTTCGGCGGGACCCCTCCACTTT; CDR3aa: CASSFSAGPLHF
d_gene: TRBD1; j_gene: TRBJ2-7; abundance: .; v_gene: TRBV5-5; CDR3nt: TGTGCCAGCAGCTTGGCCCCGGGACAGGCCTACGAGCAGTACTTC; CDR3aa: CASSLAPGQAYEQYF
d_gene: TRBD1; j_gene: TRBJ2-7; abundance: .; v_gene: TRBV29-1; CDR3nt: TGCAGCGTTGGCCGGACAGGGGCGAGGGGCGAGCAGTACTTC; CDR3aa: CSVGRTGARGEQYF
d_gene: TRBD1; j_gene: TRBJ2-4; abundance: .; v_gene: TRBV5-4; CDR3nt: TGTGCCAGCAGCCGAGGACAGGGAGGCACCAAAAACATTCAGTACTTC; CDR3aa: CASSRGQGGTKNIQYF
d_gene: .; j_gene: TRBJ1-6; abundance: .; v_gene: TRBV5-5; CDR3nt: TGTGCCAGCAGCTTGTTGAGCTATAATTCACCCCTCCACTTT; CDR3aa: CASSLLSYNSPLHF
d_gene: TRBD1; j_gene: TRBJ1-5; abundance: .; v_gene: TRBV19; CDR3nt: TGTGCCAGTAGTAGGGACAGGGGATGGGAACAGCCCCAGCATTTT; CDR3aa: CASSRDRGWEQPQHF
d_gene: TRBD2; j_gene: TRBJ2-7; abundance: .; v_gene: TRBV14; CDR3nt: TGTGCCAGCAGCCCGAAACTAGCGGGAGTGACGTGGGAGCAGTACTTC; CDR3aa: CASSPKLAGVTWEQYF
d_gene: .; j_gene: TRBJ2-7; abundance: .; v_gene: TRBV7-2; CDR3nt: TGTGCCAGCAGCTTAGACTGGTCCTACGAGCAGTACTTC; CDR3aa: CASSLDWSYEQYF
d_gene: .; j_gene: TRBJ1-6; abundance: .; v_gene: TRBV3-1/TRBV3-2; CDR3nt: TGTGCCAGCAGTAAACAGATAGAGTCACCCCTCCACTTT; CDR3aa: CASSKQIESPLHF
d_gene: TRBD1; j_gene: TRBJ2-3; abundance: .; v_gene: TRBV10-3; CDR3nt: TGTGCCATCAGGTCGGACAGGACTACAGATACGCAGTATTTT; CDR3aa: CAIRSDRTTDTQYF
d_gene: .; j_gene: TRBJ1-2; abundance: .; v_gene: TRBV28; CDR3nt: TGTGCCAGCAGCCCACAGGCTAACTATGGCTACACCTTC; CDR3aa: CASSPQANYGYTF
d_gene: TRBD1; j_gene: TRBJ2-3; abundance: .; v_gene: TRBV19; CDR3nt: TGTGCCAGTAGGCAGTCGGACAGGGGGCTCGCAGATACGCAGTATTTT; CDR3aa: CASRQSDRGLADTQYF
d_gene: .; j_gene: TRBJ1-1; abundance: .; v_gene: TRBV30; CDR3nt: TGTGCCTGGAGTACCCACAGGAGATTGAACACTGAAGCTTTCTTT; CDR3aa: CAWSTHRRLNTEAFF
d_gene: TRBD1; j_gene: TRBJ2-5; abundance: .; v_gene: TRBV7-9; CDR3nt: TGTGCCAGCAGCGAAAACAGGGGGATCGTCCAGGAGACCCAGTACTTC; CDR3aa: CASSENRGIVQETQYF
d_gene: TRBD2; j_gene: TRBJ2-3; abundance: .; v_gene: TRBV7-2; CDR3nt: TGTGCCAGCAGGCTAGCGGGAGGGAGAACAGATACGCAGTATTTT; CDR3aa: CASRLAGGRTDTQYF
d_gene: .; j_gene: TRBJ2-7; abundance: .; v_gene: TRBV21-1; CDR3nt: TGTGCCAGCAGCCGGGGACTAGCGGGATCCCCCCCCCACGAGCAGTACTTC; CDR3aa: CASSRGLAGSPPHEQYF
d_gene: TRBD2; j_gene: TRBJ2-1; abundance: many; v_gene: TRBV6-1; CDR3nt: TGTGCCAGCCCTGAAGGGGAGGAGGGAGGGTACAATGAGCAGTTCTTC; CDR3aa: CASPEGEEGGYNEQFF
d_gene: .; j_gene: TRBJ2-2; abundance: .; v_gene: TRBV7-6; CDR3nt: TGTGCCACACGTCAGGACTCCTACACCGGGGAGCTGTTTTTT; CDR3aa: CATRQDSYTGELFF
d_gene: TRBD2; j_gene: TRBJ2-3; abundance: .; v_gene: TRBV5-1; CDR3nt: TGCGCCAGCAGCTCCCGAACCGGGACTAGTGCGTCAACAGATACGCAGTATTTT; CDR3aa: CASSSRTGTSASTDTQYF
d_gene: .; j_gene: TRBJ1-6; abundance: .; v_gene: TRBV11-2; CDR3nt: TGTGCCAGCAGCTCGCTCGGGGGATCGCATTCACCCCTCCACTTT; CDR3aa: CASSSLGGSHSPLHF
d_gene: TRBD1; j_gene: TRBJ1-1; abundance: .; v_gene: TRBV28; CDR3nt: TGTGCCAGCAGATGGGACAGGGTCAGCACTGAAGCTTTCTTT; CDR3aa: CASRWDRVSTEAFF
d_gene: .; j_gene: TRBJ1-1; abundance: .; v_gene: TRBV7-9; CDR3nt: TGTGCCAGCAGCTTAGGATTCGCGGGGCAGGGAGGCACTGAAGCTTTCTTT; CDR3aa: CASSLGFAGQGGTEAFF
d_gene: .; j_gene: TRBJ2-7; abundance: once; v_gene: TRBV6-6; CDR3nt: TGTGCCAGCAGTTACCCGATGGGCAGGGGATCCTACGAGCAGTACTTC; CDR3aa: CASSYPMGRGSYEQYF
d_gene: TRBD2; j_gene: TRBJ2-1; abundance: once; v_gene: TRBV29-1; CDR3nt: TGCAGCGTTCTAACCAGCGGGAGGGCCAACAATGAGCAGTTCTTC; CDR3aa: CSVLTSGRANNEQFF
d_gene: .; j_gene: TRBJ2-1; abundance: few; v_gene: TRBV19; CDR3nt: TGTGCCAGTAGTGGAGGGGATTACAGTAGGAATGAGCAGTTCTTC; CDR3aa: CASSGGDYSRNEQFF
d_gene: .; j_gene: TRBJ2-3; abundance: .; v_gene: TRBV7-9; CDR3nt: TGTGCCAGCAGCCGTCAGGCAGATACGCAGTATTTT; CDR3aa: CASSRQADTQYF
d_gene: TRBD1; j_gene: TRBJ2-7; abundance: .; v_gene: TRBV3-1/TRBV3-2; CDR3nt: TGTGCCAGCAGCCTCCGGGGGACAGGGGGCTACGAGCAGTACTTC; CDR3aa: CASSLRGTGGYEQYF
d_gene: .; j_gene: TRBJ2-7; abundance: .; v_gene: TRBV18; CDR3nt: TGTGCCAGCTCACCCGACCGGAGTGGGTACGAGCAGTACTTC; CDR3aa: CASSPDRSGYEQYF
d_gene: TRBD1; j_gene: TRBJ1-2; abundance: .; v_gene: TRBV29-1; CDR3nt: TGCAGCGTCAGGGGGGACAGGGGGGCCTACACCTTC; CDR3aa: CSVRGDRGAYTF
d_gene: .; j_gene: TRBJ1-1; abundance: .; v_gene: TRBV18; CDR3nt: TGTGCCAGCTCACCAATCCAGGGAAACGCTGAAGCTTTCTTT; CDR3aa: CASSPIQGNAEAFF
d_gene: TRBD2; j_gene: TRBJ2-1; abundance: .; v_gene: TRBV4-2; CDR3nt: TGTGCCACCGCTAGCGGGAGAGGAAATGAGCAGTTCTTC; CDR3aa: CATASGRGNEQFF
d_gene: .; j_gene: TRBJ2-7; abundance: .; v_gene: TRBV25-1; CDR3nt: TGTGCCAGCAGTGAATCAGGAGTTGGAGGCGACGAGCAGTACTTC; CDR3aa: CASSESGVGGDEQYF
d_gene: TRBD2; j_gene: TRBJ2-5; abundance: .; v_gene: TRBV7-2; CDR3nt: TGTGCCAGCAGCCCTGGGGGCCTAGCGGGGAAAGAGACCCAGTACTTC; CDR3aa: CASSPGGLAGKETQYF
d_gene: TRBD1; j_gene: TRBJ1-2; abundance: .; v_gene: TRBV24-1; CDR3nt: TGTGCCACCAGTCAAACCGGACAGGGGGGAAATGGCTACACCTTC; CDR3aa: CATSQTGQGGNGYTF
d_gene: TRBD1; j_gene: TRBJ1-5; abundance: once; v_gene: TRBV27; CDR3nt: TGTGCCAGCAGGACAGGGAATAGAGATCAGCCCCAGCATTTT; CDR3aa: CASRTGNRDQPQHF
d_gene: .; j_gene: TRBJ2-2; abundance: .; v_gene: TRBV14; CDR3nt: TGTGCCAGCAGCCCGTTGGCGGTACCGGGGGAGCTGTTTTTT; CDR3aa: CASSPLAVPGELFF
d_gene: .; j_gene: TRBJ1-1; abundance: .; v_gene: TRBV6-2/TRBV6-3; CDR3nt: TGTGCCAGCAGTCCCCAGAGGGTATCCACTGAAGCTTTCTTT; CDR3aa: CASSPQRVSTEAFF
d_gene: TRBD2; j_gene: TRBJ2-2; abundance: .; v_gene: TRBV11-2; CDR3nt: TGTGCCAGCAGCACCACCCGCGGGAGAACGGACACCGGGGAGCTGTTTTTT; CDR3aa: CASSTTRGRTDTGELFF
d_gene: .; j_gene: TRBJ2-5; abundance: .; v_gene: TRBV5-1; CDR3nt: TGCGCCAGCAGCTATAGCGGAGGCCAAGAGACCCAGTACTTC; CDR3aa: CASSYSGGQETQYF
d_gene: TRBD2; j_gene: TRBJ2-4; abundance: .; v_gene: TRBV29-1; CDR3nt: TGCAGCGCACGGCGGGAGGGGTTTGCCAAAAACATTCAGTACTTC; CDR3aa: CSARREGFAKNIQYF
d_gene: TRBD1; j_gene: TRBJ1-1; abundance: few; v_gene: TRBV28; CDR3nt: TGTGCCAGCAGTCGACAGGGCATAAACACTGAAGCTTTCTTT; CDR3aa: CASSRQGINTEAFF
d_gene: TRBD1; j_gene: TRBJ2-5; abundance: .; v_gene: TRBV7-9; CDR3nt: TGTGCCAGCAGCTCACAGGGGGTGGAGACCCAGTACTTC; CDR3aa: CASSSQGVETQYF
d_gene: .; j_gene: TRBJ1-1; abundance: .; v_gene: TRBV4-1; CDR3nt: TGCGCCAGCAGCCAAGAGGGAGGGTACACTGAAGCTTTCTTT; CDR3aa: CASSQEGGYTEAFF
d_gene: .; j_gene: TRBJ2-1; abundance: .; v_gene: TRBV4-1; CDR3nt: TGCGCCAGCAGCCAAGATCGTAATGAGCAGTTCTTC; CDR3aa: CASSQDRNEQFF
d_gene: .; j_gene: TRBJ1-2; abundance: .; v_gene: TRBV28; CDR3nt: TGTGCCAGCAGTTTCTCCGGATGGGGGGTGAGCGGGGGCTACACCTTC; CDR3aa: CASSFSGWGVSGGYTF
d_gene: .; j_gene: TRBJ1-1; abundance: .; v_gene: TRBV3-1/TRBV3-2; CDR3nt: TGTGCCAGCAGCCGACAGGCAGGGAACACTGAAGCTTTCTTT; CDR3aa: CASSRQAGNTEAFF
d_gene: TRBD1; j_gene: TRBJ1-4; abundance: .; v_gene: TRBV7-9; CDR3nt: TGTGCCAGCAGCTGGGACAGGGGGCATGAAAAACTGTTTTTT; CDR3aa: CASSWDRGHEKLFF
d_gene: .; j_gene: TRBJ2-7; abundance: .; v_gene: TRBV7-8; CDR3nt: TGTGCCAGCAGCTTGCCAGGGCTAGCGATGAACGAGCAGTACTTC; CDR3aa: CASSLPGLAMNEQYF
d_gene: .; j_gene: TRBJ1-2; abundance: once; v_gene: TRBV3-1/TRBV3-2; CDR3nt: TGTGCCAGCAGCCAAAGGGGAAGGCTTGGTCACTATGGCTACACCTTC; CDR3aa: CASSQRGRLGHYGYTF
d_gene: .; j_gene: TRBJ2-7; abundance: .; v_gene: TRBV5-1; CDR3nt: TGCGCCAGCAGCTTGGCCTGGGGAACAGGGTCGAACGAGCAGTACTTC; CDR3aa: CASSLAWGTGSNEQYF